The text below deals with one T cell receptor (beta chain). Its antigen is unidentified. The data were taken from a study of cytomegalovirus exposure and HLA in healthy donors. Across the whole study: One earlier analysis, a look at 150 million to 200 million T cells, found about 100 million unique TCR beta sequences. Findings of the study overall: It has been reported that TCR beta sequences accurately predicted the HLA-A and HLA-B alleles of most subjects.

60 Vbeta and 13 Jbeta primers were used in PCR. In the authors' methods: Later reanalysis found tens of millions of unique TCR beta chains, roughly 10 million of them shared. The method was immunoSEQ multiplex PCR; TCRdb's version includes in-frame clones alone and lacks a portion of them. V and J calls and clone size follow that table, whereas D and trimming were derived from the DNA. The sample includes 150,000 or so clones, about 80% of them seen just once. At sampling all donors were nominally healthy, likely with unrecorded immune exposures. Unmatched junction bases numbered 4, after V lost 5 bases and J lost 6 bases. Looked up from germline, CDR1 is SGHAT and CDR2 is FQNNGV. The CDR3 is 14 amino acids.

The chain has TRBV11-2 and TRBJ2-4; 10 bases line up with TRBD2. This clonotype was obtained from a man younger than 45 in good health and CMV-seronegative. The specimen sequenced was PBMCs. In DNA form, the CDR3 reads TGTGCCAGCAGCGGGCGGACTAGCGGAAACATTCAGTACTTC. Residues: CASSGRTSGNIQYF.